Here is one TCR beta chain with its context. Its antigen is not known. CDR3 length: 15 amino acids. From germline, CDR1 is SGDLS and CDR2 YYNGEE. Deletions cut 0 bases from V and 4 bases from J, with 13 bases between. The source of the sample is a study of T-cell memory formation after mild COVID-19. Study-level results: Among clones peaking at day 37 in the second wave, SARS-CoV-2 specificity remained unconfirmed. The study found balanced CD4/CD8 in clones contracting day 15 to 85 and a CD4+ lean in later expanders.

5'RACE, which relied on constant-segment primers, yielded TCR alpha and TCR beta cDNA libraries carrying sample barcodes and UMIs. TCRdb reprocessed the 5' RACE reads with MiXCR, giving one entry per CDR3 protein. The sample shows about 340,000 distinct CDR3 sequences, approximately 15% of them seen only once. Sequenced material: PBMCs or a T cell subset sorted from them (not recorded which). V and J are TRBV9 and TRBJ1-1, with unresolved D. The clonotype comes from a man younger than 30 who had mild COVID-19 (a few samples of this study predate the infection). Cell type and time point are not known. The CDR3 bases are TGTGCCAGCAGCGTAGGTTCGCCGGGTAGCACTGAAGCTTTCTTT. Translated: CASSVGSPGSTEAFF.